The next 18 T cell receptor beta chains were all read from a single sample in a study of blood T cell repertoires in COVID-19. Clones were read by immunoSEQ multiplex PCR, and TCRdb kept only the in-frame ones, dropping some. The sample lists around 100,000 clones, 80% to 90% occurring once. The material sequenced was peripheral blood. The source is a woman older than 75 with acute or convalescent COVID-19.

This clone showed up just once. The chain uses TRBV3-1 (or the pseudogene TRBV3-2) and TRBJ1-2; TRBD1 is a possible D gene (5 bases). CDR1 and CDR2 from the germline V gene are LGHDT and YNNKEL (reference sequence). V dropped 0 bases and J dropped 1 base, with 15 bases sitting between them. There are 17 residues in the CDR3. CDR3 sequence: CASSQERGRGINYGYTF. In DNA, the CDR3 is TGTGCCAGCAGCCAAGAAAGGGGTCGAGGAATTAACTATGGCTACACCTTC.

The chain links TRBV2 to TRBJ1-5, with 9 bases lining up with TRBD1. The CDR3 runs to 18 residues. Per the germline V gene, CDR1 is SNHLY and CDR2 is FYNNEI. Trimming took 2 bases from V and 4 from J; bases not matched to a gene: 12. The CDR3 sequence: CASSELGGAGTGNQPQHF. In DNA, the CDR3 is TGTGCCAGCAGTGAACTAGGCGGGGCAGGGACAGGGAATCAGCCCCAGCATTTT.

This clone was seen only once. The gene calls are TRBV28 and TRBJ1-1; TRBD1 agrees at 8 bases. V was clipped by 2 bases and J by 0 bases; unmatched bases: 11. Germline CDR1 is MDHEN and CDR2 is SYDVKM. The CDR3 totals 18 residues. The CDR3 region has the DNA TGTGCCAGCAGTTTAAGCAGGACAGGGAAGGGTCTGAACACTGAAGCTTTCTTT. This sequence encodes CASSLSRTGKGLNTEAFF. Together with reference TRBV28 and TRBJ1-1, the CDR3 gives the full variable domain: DVKVTQSSRYLVKRTGEKVFLECVQDMDHENMFWYRQDPGLGLRLIYFSYDVKMKEKGDIPEGYSVSREKKERFSLILESASTNQTSMYLCASSLSRTGKGLNTEAFFGQGTRLTVV.

The chain combines TRBV10-3 with TRBJ2-3; 12 bases agree with TRBD2. This CDR3 has 15 residues. Germline lookup yields CDR1 ENHRY and CDR2 SYGVKD. V lost 6 bases and J lost 3; bases outside the gene matches: 4. The CDR3, as DNA: TGTGCCATCAGCAAGACTAGCGGGGGAACAGATACGCAGTATTTT. Its translation: CAISKTSGGTDTQYF.

The rearrangement links TRBV2 to TRBJ1-1; 7 positions match TRBD1. Per germline, CDR1 SNHLY and CDR2 FYNNEI. CDR3 length: 15 residues. J lost 4 bases, V lost 0 bases, and 5 bases had no gene match. The CDR3 sequence: CASSEAEGAGTEAFF. The CDR3 bases are TGTGCCAGCAGTGAAGCCGAGGGGGCTGGCACTGAAGCTTTCTTT.

J is TRBJ1-1 and V is TRBV9, with 7 bases that match TRBD1. The V and J ends lost 0 bases and 5 bases, in that order; junction bases with no gene match: 10. CDR3 length: 16 residues. CDR1 is SGDLS and CDR2 is YYNGEE in the germline V gene. The CDR3 protein is CASSVVSGPGGTEAFF. CDR3 nucleotides: TGTGCCAGCAGCGTAGTCAGTGGGCCAGGGGGTACTGAAGCTTTCTTT.

The chain is built from TRBV20-1 and TRBJ2-7, with D possibly TRBD2 on 5 matching bases. Trimming cost V 3 bases and J 4 bases, with 13 bases left between them. Germline V gene sequence: CDR1 DFQATT, CDR2 SNEGSKA (reference sequence). CDR3 length: 13 amino acids. The CDR3 region is CSASVRVGYEQYF. For the CDR3, the DNA is TGCAGTGCTAGTGTGAGGGTCGGATACGAGCAGTACTTC.

The V call is TRBV11-2, the J call TRBJ2-2, with D perhaps matching TRBD1 (5 bases). The ends were cut back, 1 base at V and 0 bases at J, with 9 bases in the middle. Looked up from germline, CDR1 is SGHAT and CDR2 is FQNNGV. The CDR3 covers 16 residues. CDR3 region: CASSLGWGANTGELFF. CDR3 nucleotide sequence: TGTGCCAGCAGCTTAGGTTGGGGCGCGAACACCGGGGAGCTGTTTTTT.

The CDR3 sequence: CASSVDRVWGYTF. Here the CDR3 DNA reads TGTGCCAGCAGTGTCGACAGGGTCTGGGGCTACACCTTC. The chain couples TRBV12-3 or TRBV12-4 to TRBJ1-2; TRBD1 aligns across 7 bases. V trimming: 5 bases; J trimming: 8 bases; junction bases outside the gene matches: 8. The CDR3 is 13 residues long.

A single count supports this clone. V gene TRBV14 combines with J gene TRBJ2-3; 9 bases align to TRBD2. The CDR3 extends over 15 amino acids. The V gene end was trimmed by 4 bases and the J gene end by 12 bases; junction bases not matched to a gene: 14. Germline CDR1 SGHDN, CDR2 FVKESK. For the CDR3, the DNA is TGTGCCAGCAGCCCCGGACTAGCGAGAAGTACTACCCAGTATTTT. Protein product: CASSPGLARSTTQYF.

The CDR3 here is CASSQAGTALPYEQYF. The CDR3 DNA sequence: TGCGCCAGCAGCCAAGCCGGGACAGCCTTACCCTACGAGCAGTACTTC. The gene calls are TRBV4-1 and TRBJ2-7; 7 nucleotides agree with TRBD1. With 1 base clipped from V and 2 bases from J, the junction kept 8 bases outside the gene matches. The CDR3 is 16 residues long. Germline V gene data show CDR1 as MGHRA and CDR2 as YSYEKL.

This clone was seen a handful of times. CDR3 bases: TGTGCCAGCAGTGTCCACTCAGGGGCTTCACCCCTCCACTTT. Translation: CASSVHSGASPLHF. The rearrangement joins TRBV2 to TRBJ1-6; D perhaps matches TRBD1 (6 bases). The CDR3 contains 14 residues. In germline, CDR1 is SNHLY, CDR2 FYNNEI. V was pared by 4 bases and J by 9 bases, with 13 bases between.

The chain uses TRBV2 and TRBJ1-2; D gene ambiguous. The V and J ends lost 2 bases and 9 bases respectively, with 13 bases between them. The CDR3 runs to 13 residues. The V gene's germline CDR1 is SNHLY and CDR2 FYNNEI. The CDR3 nucleotides read TGTGCCAGCAGTGAAAGGGAGGTCGATCGCTACACCTTC. Translation: CASSEREVDRYTF.

The V call is TRBV6-5, the J call TRBJ1-4; TRBD1 might be the D (6 bases). This CDR3 region has 15 residues. The V and J ends lost 0 bases and 8 bases respectively, with 13 bases between them. Germline assignment: CDR1 MNHEY and CDR2 SVGAGI. CDR3 coding DNA: TGTGCCAGCAGTTACTCCGGGGGGCTCGGAGAAAAACTGTTTTTT. Translation: CASSYSGGLGEKLFF.

In this sample, this clone turned up once. The chain couples TRBV7-2 to TRBJ2-3; D possibly corresponds to TRBD2 (5 bases). The CDR3 contains 14 residues. V was cut by 4 bases and J by 2 bases, with 10 bases left in between. Per the germline V gene, CDR1 is SGHTA and CDR2 is FQGNSA. The CDR3 reads CASSSGIITDTQYF. The CDR3 DNA is TGTGCCAGCAGCTCCGGGATTATCACAGATACGCAGTATTTT.

As DNA, the CDR3 is TGTGCCAGCAGCTTAATGGGGCTAGCGGGCGGACAGTTCTTC. It specifies CASSLMGLAGGQFF. The V gene is TRBV7-9, the J gene TRBJ2-1, with TRBD2 matching 8 bases. The germline V gene encodes CDR1 SEHNR and CDR2 FQNEAQ (reference sequence). This CDR3 has 14 amino acids. Unmatched junction bases numbered 10, after V lost 2 bases and J lost 13 bases.

This rearrangement joins TRBV27 to TRBJ1-6, with 7 bases lining up with TRBD1. The CDR3 has 14 residues. J lost 10 bases, V lost 3 bases, and 6 bases had no gene match. Germline CDR1 reads MNHEY; CDR2 reads SMNVEV (reference sequence). The CDR3 loop reads CASSFSGGTSPLHF. The CDR3 DNA sequence: TGTGCCAGCAGTTTTTCAGGGGGTACCTCACCCCTCCACTTT.

This clone was recorded once. The chain employs TRBV11-2 and TRBJ1-3; no firm D call. Germline V gene sequence: CDR1 SGHAT, CDR2 FQNNGV. Trimming shortened V by 1 base and J by 7 bases, and 8 bases separated the two germline ends. The CDR3 is 13 amino acids. The CDR3: CASSLGSANTIYF. CDR3 coding DNA: TGTGCCAGCAGCTTAGGGTCCGCGAACACCATATATTTT.